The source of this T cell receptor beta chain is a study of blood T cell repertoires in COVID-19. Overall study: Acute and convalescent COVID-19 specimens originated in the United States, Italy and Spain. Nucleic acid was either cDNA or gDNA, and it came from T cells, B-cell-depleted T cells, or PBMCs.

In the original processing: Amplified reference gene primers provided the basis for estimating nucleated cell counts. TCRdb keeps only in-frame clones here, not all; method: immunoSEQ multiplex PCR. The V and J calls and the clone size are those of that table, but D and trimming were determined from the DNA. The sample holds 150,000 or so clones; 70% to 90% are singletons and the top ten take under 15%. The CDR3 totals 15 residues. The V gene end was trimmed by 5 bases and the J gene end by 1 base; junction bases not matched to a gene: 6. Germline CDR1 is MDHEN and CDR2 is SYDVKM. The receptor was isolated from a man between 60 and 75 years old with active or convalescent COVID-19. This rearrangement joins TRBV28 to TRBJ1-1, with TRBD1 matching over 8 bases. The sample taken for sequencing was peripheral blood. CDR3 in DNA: TGTGCCAGCAGTCCCCGGACAGGGACGAACACTGAAGCTTTCTTT. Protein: CASSPRTGTNTEAFF.